These 10 T cell receptor beta chains share one sample of origin, sequenced in a study of STAT5B mutations in CD4+ large granular lymphocyte leukemia (dated by TCRdb to 2021 to 2024). Libraries were built with the immunoSEQ multiplex PCR assay. TCRdb took over this immuneACCESS table, retaining in-frame rearrangements with V and J assigned. Such tables are incomplete; in checked studies, under half of the missing clones stem from an unresolved V gene, and the remainder is unexplained. For this sample there are tens of thousands of clones; just under 80% appear just once. The ten largest make up around 2.5% of the sample. Sequencing used CD4+ T cells from blood buffy coats. The receptors originated from a human donor in good health.

In nucleotides, the CDR3 is TGTGCCAGCTCTCCGGGACAGGGGTATGGCTACACCTTC. It yields the protein CASSPGQGYGYTF. The chain carries TRBV18 and TRBJ1-2, with 10 bases that match TRBD1. From germline, CDR1 is KGHSH and CDR2 LQKENI. With 6 bases clipped from V and 5 bases from J, the junction kept 3 bases outside the gene matches. CDR3 length: 13 residues.

The chain links TRBV19 to TRBJ2-3; 8 positions match TRBD1. The trim removed 8 bases at V and 8 bases at J, leaving 12 bases unmatched. Germline CDR1 LNHDA, CDR2 SQIVND (reference sequence). CDR3 length: 14 amino acids. The CDR3 sequence is CASRDRTFPGTQYF. The CDR3 coding sequence is TGTGCCAGTCGGGACAGGACCTTCCCGGGTACGCAGTATTTT. Together with reference TRBV19 and TRBJ2-3, the CDR3 gives the full variable domain: DGGITQSPKYLFRKEGQNVTLSCEQNLNHDAMYWYRQDPGQGLRLIYYSQIVNDFQKGDIAEGYSVSREKKESFPLTVTSAQKNPTAFYLCASRDRTFPGTQYFGPGTRLTVL.

The chain has TRBV7-6 and TRBJ2-1; 8 bases fit TRBD2. Germline V gives CDR1 SGHVS, CDR2 FNYEAQ. V lost 4 bases and J lost 1; bases outside the gene matches: 3. CDR3 length: 15 amino acids. The CDR3 DNA follows: TGTGCCAGCAGCTCCGGCGGGGGGTCCTACAATGAGCAGTTCTTC. Protein product: CASSSGGGSYNEQFF.

This chain joins TRBV7-6 and TRBJ2-5, with D unclear. The CDR3 spans 15 residues. Germline-derived CDR1 and CDR2 are SGHVS and FNYEAQ. V lost 2 bases to trimming and J lost 2 bases, with 12 bases between them. Written as DNA, the CDR3 is TGTGCCAGCAGCTTAAATCCCGGTAGTCAAGAGACCCAGTACTTC. Translation gives CASSLNPGSQETQYF.

This clone showed up just a few times. The chain links TRBV10-3 to TRBJ1-1; D is possibly TRBD1 (6 bases). Germline V gene data show CDR1 as ENHRY and CDR2 as SYGVKD. This CDR3 is 13 amino acids long. Trimming took off 6 bases at V and 3 bases at J, with 11 bases between the two ends. CDR3 sequence reads: CAISGGGHTEAFF. The DNA for the CDR3 is TGTGCCATCAGCGGGGGGGGGCACACTGAAGCTTTCTTT.

This chain connects TRBV4-1 to TRBJ2-5, with 10 bases matching TRBD2. Germline trimming cut 0 bases from V and 5 bases from J; bases unmatched to any gene: 6. CDR3 size: 16 residues. The germline V gene encodes CDR1 MGHRA and CDR2 YSYEKL. CDR3 region: CASSQDGTAGGETQYF. In DNA, the CDR3 is TGCGCCAGCAGCCAAGACGGGACAGCGGGGGGGGAGACCCAGTACTTC.

J is TRBJ2-1 and V is TRBV2, with 9 nucleotides matching TRBD2. With 9 bases clipped from V and 4 bases from J, the junction kept 7 bases outside the gene matches. CDR3 length: 14 amino acids. Germline V gives CDR1 SNHLY, CDR2 FYNNEI. The CDR3 coding sequence is TGTGCCAGTAAGACTAGCGGAACATACAATGAGCAGTTCTTC. It is translated as CASKTSGTYNEQFF.

This clone was observed a handful of times. This CDR3 reads CASSLQVTDTQYF. The CDR3 nucleotides are TGTGCCAGCAGCTTGCAAGTCACAGATACGCAGTATTTT. This chain uses TRBV7-6 with TRBJ2-3; no clear D gene. The germline V gene has CDR1 SGHVS and CDR2 FNYEAQ. Deletions cut 3 bases from V and 2 bases from J, with 6 bases between. This CDR3 is built from 13 residues.

The V gene is TRBV4-3, the J gene TRBJ2-3; 8 bases match TRBD2. The CDR3 runs to 16 residues. With V trimmed by 0 bases and J by 5 bases, 7 bases remained unmatched. The germline V gene encodes CDR1 LGHNA and CDR2 YSLEER. CDR3 residues: CASSQDPGGAVDTQYF. For the CDR3, the DNA is TGCGCCAGCAGCCAAGATCCCGGGGGGGCGGTAGATACGCAGTATTTT.

J is TRBJ2-2 and V is TRBV10-3, with 8 bases that match TRBD1. Germline V CDR1 and CDR2: ENHRY, SYGVKD. This CDR3 contains 13 residues. V was clipped by 3 bases and J by 6 bases; unmatched bases: 0. The CDR3 nucleotides read TGTGCCATCAGTGAACAGGGGGCCGGGGAGCTGTTTTTT. It yields the protein CAISEQGAGELFF.